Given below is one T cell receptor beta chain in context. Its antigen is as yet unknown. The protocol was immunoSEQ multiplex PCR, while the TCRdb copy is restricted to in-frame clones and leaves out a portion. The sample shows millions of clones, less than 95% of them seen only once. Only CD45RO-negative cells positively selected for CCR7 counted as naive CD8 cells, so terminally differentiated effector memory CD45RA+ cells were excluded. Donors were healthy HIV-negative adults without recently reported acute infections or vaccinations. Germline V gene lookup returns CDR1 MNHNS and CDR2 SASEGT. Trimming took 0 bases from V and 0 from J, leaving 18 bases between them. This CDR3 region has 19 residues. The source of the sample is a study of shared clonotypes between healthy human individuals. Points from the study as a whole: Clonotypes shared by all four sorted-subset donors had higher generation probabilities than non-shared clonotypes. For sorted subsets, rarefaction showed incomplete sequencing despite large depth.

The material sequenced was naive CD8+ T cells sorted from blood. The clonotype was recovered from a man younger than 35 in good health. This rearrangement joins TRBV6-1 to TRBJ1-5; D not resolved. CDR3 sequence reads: CASSEAGWTVRYSNQPQHF. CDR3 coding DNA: TGTGCCAGCAGTGAAGCTGGTTGGACGGTTAGATATAGCAATCAGCCCCAGCATTTT.